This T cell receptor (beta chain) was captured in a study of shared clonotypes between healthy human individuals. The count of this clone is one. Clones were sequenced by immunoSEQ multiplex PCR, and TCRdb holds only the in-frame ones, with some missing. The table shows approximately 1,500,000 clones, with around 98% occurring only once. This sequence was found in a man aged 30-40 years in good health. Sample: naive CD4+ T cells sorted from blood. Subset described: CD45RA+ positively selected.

Here the CDR3 DNA reads TGTGCCAGCAGTTCGGACAGCCTCCCACCACCAGCTTTCTTT. Amino acid sequence: CASSSDSLPPPAFF. The chain combines TRBV28 with TRBJ1-1; possible D gene TRBD1, 6 bases. The CDR3 has 14 residues. Germline CDR1 is MDHEN and CDR2 is SYDVKM. V was shortened by 4 bases and J by 10 bases, with 19 bases between the two germline ends.